These T cell receptor beta chains were read from a single sample in a study of cytomegalovirus exposure and HLA in healthy donors. The repertoire was sequenced with immunoSEQ multiplex PCR; TCRdb's copy has only in-frame clones and lacks some. The sample includes 100,000 to 150,000 clones, 17% of them seen just once. Specimen: PBMCs. All receptors come from a female donor in good health and CMV-seropositive. The CDR3 runs from the conserved cysteine through the conserved F or W. The D gene is left open where the match is weak. A row's size may be missing; if present it is once, few, many or a size class.

v_call	j_call	clone_size	d_call	cdr3_aa	cdr3_nt
TRBV2	TRBJ2-1	NA	NA	CASSDTSIVPNEQFF	TGTGCCAGCAGTGATACTAGCATTGTGCCCAATGAGCAGTTCTTC
TRBV29-1	TRBJ1-2	NA	TRBD1	CSVLERGPGYTF	TGCAGCGTCCTCGAAAGGGGGCCTGGCTACACCTTC
TRBV25-1	TRBJ2-7	few	TRBD1	CASSEPSFTGTGVEQYF	TGTGCCAGCAGTGAACCTTCCTTCACCGGGACAGGAGTGGAGCAGTACTTC
TRBV14	TRBJ1-2	NA	NA	CASSHMPGGGYTF	TGTGCCAGCAGCCATATGCCGGGGGGAGGCTACACCTTC
TRBV18	TRBJ2-7	NA	TRBD2	CASSTTSGTYSYEQYF	TGTGCCAGCTCCACGACTAGCGGAACATATTCCTACGAGCAGTACTTC
TRBV5-1	TRBJ2-1	NA	TRBD2	CASRSSGGPNGNNEQFF	TGCGCCAGCCGGTCTAGCGGGGGGCCGAACGGAAACAATGAGCAGTTCTTC
TRBV11-3	TRBJ1-5	few	NA	CASSADYRSGPQHF	TGTGCCAGCAGCGCTGATTACAGGTCGGGGCCCCAGCATTTT
TRBV6-5	TRBJ2-7	NA	NA	CASSYSSTSYEQYF	TGTGCCAGCAGTTATTCAAGCACCTCCTACGAGCAGTACTTC
TRBV29-1	TRBJ2-3	few	NA	CSEASTDTQYF	TGCAGCGAAGCCAGCACAGATACGCAGTATTTT
TRBV7-6	TRBJ1-2	few	NA	CASSLAPGLDYGYTF	TGTGCCAGCAGCTTAGCGCCAGGGCTGGACTATGGCTACACCTTC
TRBV10-3	TRBJ2-7	few	TRBD2	CATRLAEPYEQYF	TGTGCCACTCGACTAGCGGAGCCATACGAGCAGTACTTC